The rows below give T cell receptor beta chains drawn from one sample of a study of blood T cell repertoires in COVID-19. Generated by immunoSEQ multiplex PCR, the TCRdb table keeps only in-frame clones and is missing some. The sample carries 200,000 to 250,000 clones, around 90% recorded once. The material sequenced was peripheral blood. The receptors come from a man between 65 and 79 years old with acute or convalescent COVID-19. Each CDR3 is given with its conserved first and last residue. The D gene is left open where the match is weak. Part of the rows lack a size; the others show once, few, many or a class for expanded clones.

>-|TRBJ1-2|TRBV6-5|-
TGTGCCAGCAGTCTGAGGGGGATATATGGCTACACCTTC
CASSLRGIYGYTF
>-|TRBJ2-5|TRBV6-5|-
TGTGCCAGCAGTTACACGGGAGTGAGTTATGAGACCCAGTACTTC
CASSYTGVSYETQYF
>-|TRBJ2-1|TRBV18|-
TGTGCCAGCTCACCAATTCGGCTAGGCTCCTACAATGAGCAGTTCTTC
CASSPIRLGSYNEQFF
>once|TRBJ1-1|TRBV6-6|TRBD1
TGTGCCACCCTACAGGGGGTTGGCACTGAAGCTTTCTTT
CATLQGVGTEAFF
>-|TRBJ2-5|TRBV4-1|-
TGCGCCAGCAGCCGGAGGGACCGCTACCAAGAGACCCAGTACTTC
CASSRRDRYQETQYF
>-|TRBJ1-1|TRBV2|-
TGTGCCAGCAGGCGTGGTAACACTGAAGCTTTCTTT
CASRRGNTEAFF
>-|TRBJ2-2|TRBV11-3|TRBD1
TGTGCCAGCAGCTTAGTGGGACAGGGCTACACCGGGGAGCTGTTTTTT
CASSLVGQGYTGELFF
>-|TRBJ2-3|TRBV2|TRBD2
TGTGCCAGCAGTCCCAGCGGGAGGGCCTCAGATACGCAGTATTTT
CASSPSGRASDTQYF
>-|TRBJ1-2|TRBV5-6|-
TGTGCCAGCAGCCTCGGTACGGGGGGCTATGGCTACACCTTC
CASSLGTGGYGYTF
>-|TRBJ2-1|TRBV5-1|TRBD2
TGCGCCAGCAGCTTACCGAGCGGGAGAGGGAATGAGCAGTTCTTC
CASSLPSGRGNEQFF
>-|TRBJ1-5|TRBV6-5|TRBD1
TGTGCCAGCAGCCGGACAGGGGGACAGCAGCCCCAGCATTTT
CASSRTGGQQPQHF
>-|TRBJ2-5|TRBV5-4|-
TGTGCCAGCAAGAATTCGGACTACGGGGAGACCCAGTACTTC
CASKNSDYGETQYF
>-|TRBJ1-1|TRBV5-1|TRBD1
TGCGCCAGCAGCTTGGGGACAGGGTTTATTAGTGGTTCGACTGAAGCTTTCTTT
CASSLGTGFISGSTEAFF
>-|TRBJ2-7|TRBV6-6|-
TGTGCCAGCCGGGACAACCCCTACGAGCAGTACTTC
CASRDNPYEQYF
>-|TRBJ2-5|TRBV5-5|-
TGTGCCAGCAGCGTAGGACCGACAGGTCAGGAGACCCAGTACTTC
CASSVGPTGQETQYF
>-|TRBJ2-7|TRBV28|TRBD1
TGTGCCAGCAGTCCTTCCCTTGCCGGGACAGCGGCCTACGAGCAGTACTTC
CASSPSLAGTAAYEQYF
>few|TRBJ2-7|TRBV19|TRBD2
TGTGCCAGTAGCCCCGGGACTAGCGGGAGATCCTACGAGCAGTACTTC
CASSPGTSGRSYEQYF
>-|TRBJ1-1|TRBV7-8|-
TGTGCCAGCAGGCAAGGCGGCCGAAACACTGAAGCTTTCTTT
CASRQGGRNTEAFF
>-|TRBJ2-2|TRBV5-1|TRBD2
TGCGCCAGCAGCTCCGGGACTAGCGGGAGTGTCACCGGGGAGCTGTTTTTT
CASSSGTSGSVTGELFF